Described below is a single T cell receptor beta chain sequence and its context. Antigen specificity is unknown. This specimen belongs to a study of vaccination effects on CD4 cells after COVID-19. Study at large: Sequencing in the ViraFEST assay came after antigen-specific CD4+ T cells had been expanded with viral peptide pools, which were used to stimulate PBMC. Samples that were drawn after vaccination came a median of 72 days after the second dose. Overall study findings and caveats: Marked clonal contraction was seen late after vaccination (in both infection- and vaccine-induced clones).

Germline V gene sequence: CDR1 DFQATT, CDR2 SNEGSKA (reference sequence). The V and J ends lost 3 bases and 2 bases respectively, with 17 bases between them. The CDR3 covers 15 residues. The data were produced by immunoSEQ multiplex PCR, yet TCRdb's version contains in-frame clones alone and is incomplete. The top ten clones hold 5% to 6.5% of a sample with about 50,000 clones, about 70% of them seen once. On day 10 of culture, CD4+ T cells were separated out. A positive SARS-CoV-2 PCR test fell between March and December 2020. Participants were vaccinated with two doses of either the BNT162b2 or mRNA-1273 vaccine. IL-2 medium took the place of half the medium on both days 3 and 7.

This chain links TRBV20-1 with TRBJ2-7; TRBD2 is a possible D gene (5 bases). Sequenced material: CD4+ T cells from PBMCs cultured without peptide, taken after COVID-19 vaccination. This sequence originates from a human donor who had a prior SARS-CoV-2 infection. The CDR3 DNA reads as TGCAGTGCTAGTCTTTTTCCCGGGGTCGCCTACGAGCAGTACTTC. This gives the protein CSASLFPGVAYEQYF.